This TCR beta chain emerged from a study of graft-versus-host responses after intestinal transplantation. The table came from immunoSEQ multiplex PCR; TCRdb's copy has only in-frame clones and leaves some out. The sample shows 80,000 to 100,000 clones, 75% to 95% of them seen only once. CDR3 length: 16 amino acids. J lost 2 bases, V lost 4 bases, and 4 bases had no gene match. Germline V gives CDR1 SGDLS, CDR2 YYNGEE. For this clone: The antigen remains unidentified.

Sequencing used unstimulated CD4+ T cells sorted from spleen or lymph node cells, obtained before transplant. V gene TRBV9 combines with J gene TRBJ2-5; 14 nucleotides line up with TRBD2. This TCR derives from a human donor who was the organ donor for an intestinal transplant. Here the CDR3 DNA reads TGTGCCAGCAGCTCCGGACTAGCGGGGGGACAAGAGACCCAGTACTTC. Protein sequence: CASSSGLAGGQETQYF.